The next 7 T cell receptor beta chains were all read from a single sample in a study of identical twins. TCRdb analysed the 5' RACE reads with MiXCR anew, one entry per CDR3 protein. The sample lists over 500,000 distinct CDR3 sequences, roughly a fifth occurring once. The sample was also linked to a second study, of T cells expressing NK-cell markers.

Sequenced: CD4+ T cells sorted from blood. These receptors all come from a woman aged 18-30 years in good health.

The chain links TRBV11-3 to TRBJ2-1; D is ambiguous. CDR3 length: 11 residues. Trimming cost V 5 bases and J 10 bases, with 9 bases left between them. The V gene's germline CDR1 is SGHNT and CDR2 YENEEA. CDR3 DNA sequence: TGTGCCAGCAGCCCCCAGGTGGAGCAGTTCTTC. It codes for CASSPQVEQFF.

This clonotype showed up just a few times. The chain links TRBV5-8 to TRBJ2-2; tentative D call: TRBD2 (6 bases). The V end lost 6 bases, the J end lost 4 bases, and 22 bases lay between the germline ends. The germline V gene encodes CDR1 SGHTS and CDR2 YDEGEE. The CDR3 sequence is 17 residues long. This CDR3 reads CASTQLTGTEPTGELFF. Here the CDR3 DNA reads TGTGCCAGCACCCAGTTAACCGGGACTGAACCCACCGGGGAGCTGTTTTTT.

V usage is TRBV24-1 and J usage is TRBJ2-2, with 9 bases matching TRBD1. CDR1 is KGHDR, CDR2 SFDVKD, per germline. The CDR3 loop spans 15 amino acids. The V and J ends lost 6 bases and 5 bases, in that order; junction bases with no gene match: 6. The DNA of the CDR3 is TGTGCCACCAGTCCGGGACAGGGTCGAACCGGGGAGCTGTTTTTT. Its translation: CATSPGQGRTGELFF.

V and J are TRBV7-2 and TRBJ2-1; D may be TRBD1 or TRBD2 (6 bases each). Germline values: CDR1 SGHTA, CDR2 FQGNSA. V was shortened by 1 base and J by 0 bases, with 10 bases between the two germline ends. This CDR3 contains 16 residues. The CDR3 loop is CASSLVEGGSYNEQFF. CDR3 bases: TGTGCCAGCAGCTTAGTTGAGGGGGGCTCCTACAATGAGCAGTTCTTC.

This clonotype occurred many times. For the CDR3, the DNA is TGTGCCACCAGCGCTCGGAGGTTCACGGAGCAGTTCTTC. It translates to CATSARRFTEQFF. This chain uses TRBV15 with TRBJ2-1; a weak D match, TRBD2 (5 bases). The V end was cut by 5 bases, the J end by 10 bases, with 15 bases between. The CDR3 sequence is 13 residues long. Germline CDR1 is LNHNV and CDR2 is YYDKDF (reference sequence).

The CDR3 coding sequence is TGTGCCAGCAGCCCCTCCCTGGGGACCGGGGTCCAGCATTTT. Translating gives CASSPSLGTGVQHF. V is TRBV7-2 and J is TRBJ1-5, with a weak D call TRBD1 (5 bases). The CDR3 has 14 amino acids. V lost 5 bases to trimming and J lost 12 bases, with 20 bases between them. Germline lookup yields CDR1 SGHTA and CDR2 FQGNSA.

Here the CDR3 DNA reads TGTGCCTGGACCCCTTTTCGCGAAAAACTGTTTTTT. Translated: CAWTPFREKLFF. The rearrangement links TRBV30 to TRBJ1-4; D gene ambiguous. Germline CDR1 is GTSNPN and CDR2 is SVGIG (reference sequence). The CDR3 runs 12 residues. The V gene lost 4 bases and the J gene lost 8 bases, with 11 bases spanning the gap. Complete variable domain (other parts from reference TRBV30 and TRBJ1-4): SQTIHQWPATLVQPVGSPLSLECTVEGTSNPNLYWYRQAAGRGLQLLFYSVGIGQISSEVPQNLSASRPQDRQFILSSKKLLLSDSGFYLCAWTPFREKLFFGSGTQLSVL.